Reported below is one TCR beta chain. Its antigen is undetermined. For every TCR library, about 3,500 ng of total RNA was used. cDNA for TCRalpha and TCRbeta was amplified by nested PCRs of roughly 15 then 9 cycles. Each CDR3 protein gets one entry in TCRdb, which reprocessed the 5' RACE reads and gives no DNA. In all, the sample yields about 160,000 distinct CDR3 sequences. The source of the sample is a study of monozygotic twins with inflammatory bowel disease. Study conclusions and caveats: The analysis failed to separate different T cell subtypes.

The germline V gene has CDR1 SGHRS and CDR2 YFSETQ. The CDR3 runs 15 residues. Sequencing input: blood. The V call is TRBV5-1, the J call TRBJ2-7. This TCR was recovered from a human donor with ulcerative colitis or Crohn's disease, or a healthy co-twin of an affected twin (not recorded which). CDR3 sequence reads: CASSLVPASTYEQYF.